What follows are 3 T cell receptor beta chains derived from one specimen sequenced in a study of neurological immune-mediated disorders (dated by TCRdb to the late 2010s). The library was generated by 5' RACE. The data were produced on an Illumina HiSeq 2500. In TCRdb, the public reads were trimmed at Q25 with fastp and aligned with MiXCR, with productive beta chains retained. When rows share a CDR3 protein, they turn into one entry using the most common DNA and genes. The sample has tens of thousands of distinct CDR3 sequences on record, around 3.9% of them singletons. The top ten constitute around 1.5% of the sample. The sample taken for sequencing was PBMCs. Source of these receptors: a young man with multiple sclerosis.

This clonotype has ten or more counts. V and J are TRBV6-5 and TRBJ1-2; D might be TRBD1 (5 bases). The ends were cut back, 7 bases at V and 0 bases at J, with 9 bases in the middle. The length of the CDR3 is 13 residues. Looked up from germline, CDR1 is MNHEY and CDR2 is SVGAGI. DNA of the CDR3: TGTGCCAGCATTGGGGGGGCTAACTATGGCTACACCTTC. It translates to CASIGGANYGYTF.

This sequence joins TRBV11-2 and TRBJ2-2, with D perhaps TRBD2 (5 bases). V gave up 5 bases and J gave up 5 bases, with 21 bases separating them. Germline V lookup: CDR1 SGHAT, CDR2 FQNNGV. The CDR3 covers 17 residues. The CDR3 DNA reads TGTGCCAGCAGCCCACTTAGCTCCTCCGGGGATACCGGGGAGCTGTTTTTT. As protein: CASSPLSSSGDTGELFF. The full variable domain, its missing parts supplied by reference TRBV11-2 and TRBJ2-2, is EAGVAQSPRYKIIEKRQSVAFWCNPISGHATLYWYQQILGQGPKLLIQFQNNGVVDDSQLPKDRFSAERLKGVDSTLKIQPAKLEDSAVYLCASSPLSSSGDTGELFFGEGSRLTVL.

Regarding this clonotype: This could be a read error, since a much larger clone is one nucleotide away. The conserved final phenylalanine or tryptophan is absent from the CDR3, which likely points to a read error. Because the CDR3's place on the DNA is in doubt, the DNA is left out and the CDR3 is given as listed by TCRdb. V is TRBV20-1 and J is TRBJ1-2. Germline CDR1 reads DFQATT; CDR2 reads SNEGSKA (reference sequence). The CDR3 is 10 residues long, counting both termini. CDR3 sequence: CSARGGSNTL.